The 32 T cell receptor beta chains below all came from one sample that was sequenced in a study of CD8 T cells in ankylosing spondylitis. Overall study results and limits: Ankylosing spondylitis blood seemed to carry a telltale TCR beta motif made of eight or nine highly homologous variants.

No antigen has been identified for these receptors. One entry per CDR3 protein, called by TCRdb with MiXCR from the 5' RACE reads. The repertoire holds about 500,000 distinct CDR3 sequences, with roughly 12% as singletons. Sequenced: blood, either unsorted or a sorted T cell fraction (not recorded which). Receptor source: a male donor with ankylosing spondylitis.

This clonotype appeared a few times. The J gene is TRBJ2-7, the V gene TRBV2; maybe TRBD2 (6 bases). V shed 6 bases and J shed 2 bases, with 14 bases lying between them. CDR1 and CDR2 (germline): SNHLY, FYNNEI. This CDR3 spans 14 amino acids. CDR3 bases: TGTGCCAGCAGCGTAATGACTAGACCCTACGAGCAGTACTTC. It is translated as CASSVMTRPYEQYF.

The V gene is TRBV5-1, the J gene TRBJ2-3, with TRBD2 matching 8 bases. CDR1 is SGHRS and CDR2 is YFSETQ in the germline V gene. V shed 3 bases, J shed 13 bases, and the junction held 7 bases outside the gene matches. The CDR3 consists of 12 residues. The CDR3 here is CASSSPGLEEYF. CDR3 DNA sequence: TGCGCCAGCAGCTCACCGGGACTAGAAGAGTATTTT. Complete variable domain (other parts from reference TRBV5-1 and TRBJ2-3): KAGVTQTPRYLIKTRGQQVTLSCSPISGHRSVSWYQQTPGQGLQFLFEYFSETQRNKGNFPGRFSGRQFSNSRSEMNVSTLELGDSALYLCASSSPGLEEYFGPGTRLTVL.

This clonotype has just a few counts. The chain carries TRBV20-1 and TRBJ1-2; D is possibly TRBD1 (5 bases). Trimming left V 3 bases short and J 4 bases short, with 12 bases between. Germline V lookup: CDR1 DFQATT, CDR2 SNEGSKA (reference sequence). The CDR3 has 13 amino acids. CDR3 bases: TGCAGTGCTAGCATAGGGGAAGGCTATGGCTACACCTTC. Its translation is CSASIGEGYGYTF.

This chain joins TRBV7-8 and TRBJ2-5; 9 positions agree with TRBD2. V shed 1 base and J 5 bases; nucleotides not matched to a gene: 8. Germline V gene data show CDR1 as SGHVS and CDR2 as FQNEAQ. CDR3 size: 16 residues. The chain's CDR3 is CASSLGGGTSRETQYF. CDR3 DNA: TGTGCCAGCAGCTTAGGGGGTGGGACTAGCAGGGAGACCCAGTACTTC.

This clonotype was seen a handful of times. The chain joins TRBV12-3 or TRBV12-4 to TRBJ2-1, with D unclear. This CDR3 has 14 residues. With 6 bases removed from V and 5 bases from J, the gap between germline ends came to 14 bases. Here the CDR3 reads CASRTPLVDNEQFF. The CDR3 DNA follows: TGTGCCAGCAGAACCCCCTTGGTTGACAATGAGCAGTTCTTC.

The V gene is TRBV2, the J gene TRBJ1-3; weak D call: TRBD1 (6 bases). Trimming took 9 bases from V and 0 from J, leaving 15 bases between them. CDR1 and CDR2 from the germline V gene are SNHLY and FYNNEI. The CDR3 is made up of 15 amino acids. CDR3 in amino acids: CARSDRPYSGNTIYF. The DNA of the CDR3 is TGTGCCAGGAGCGACAGGCCATACTCTGGAAACACCATATATTTT.

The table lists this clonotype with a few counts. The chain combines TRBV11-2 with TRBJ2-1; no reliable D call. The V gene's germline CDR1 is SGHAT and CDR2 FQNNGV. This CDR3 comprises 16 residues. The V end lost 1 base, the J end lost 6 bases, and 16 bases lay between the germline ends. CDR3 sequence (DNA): TGTGCCAGCAGCTTAGCGGTGACAAGGGCTACCAATGAGCAGTTCTTC. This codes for CASSLAVTRATNEQFF.

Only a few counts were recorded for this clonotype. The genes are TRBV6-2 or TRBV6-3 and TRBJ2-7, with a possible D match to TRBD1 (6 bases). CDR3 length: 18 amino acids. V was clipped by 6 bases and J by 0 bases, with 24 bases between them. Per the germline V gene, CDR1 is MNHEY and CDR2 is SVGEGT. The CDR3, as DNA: TGTGCCAGCAGAGCTCGGGACAACTCCGCAGCCTACTCCTACGAGCAGTACTTC. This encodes CASRARDNSAAYSYEQYF.

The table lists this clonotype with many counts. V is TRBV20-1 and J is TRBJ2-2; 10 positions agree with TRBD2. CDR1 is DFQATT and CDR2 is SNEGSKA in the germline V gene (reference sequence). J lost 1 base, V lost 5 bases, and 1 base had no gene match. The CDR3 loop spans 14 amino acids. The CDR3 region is CSAPSGGNTGELFF. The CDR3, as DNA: TGCAGTGCTCCTAGCGGGGGGAACACCGGGGAGCTGTTTTTT.

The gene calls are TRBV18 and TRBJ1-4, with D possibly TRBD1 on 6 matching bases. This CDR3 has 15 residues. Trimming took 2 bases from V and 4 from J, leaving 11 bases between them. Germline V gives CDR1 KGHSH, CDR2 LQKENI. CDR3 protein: CASSPGTRDNEKLFF. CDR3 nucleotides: TGTGCCAGCTCACCAGGGACAAGAGATAATGAAAAACTGTTTTTT.

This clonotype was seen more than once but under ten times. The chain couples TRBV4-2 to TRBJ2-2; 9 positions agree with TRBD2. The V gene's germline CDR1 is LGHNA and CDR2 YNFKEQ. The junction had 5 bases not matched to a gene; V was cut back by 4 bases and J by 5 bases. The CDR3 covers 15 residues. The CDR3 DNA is TGTGCCAGCAGCCGTACTAGCGGGCCGACCGGGGAGCTGTTTTTT. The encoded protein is CASSRTSGPTGELFF.

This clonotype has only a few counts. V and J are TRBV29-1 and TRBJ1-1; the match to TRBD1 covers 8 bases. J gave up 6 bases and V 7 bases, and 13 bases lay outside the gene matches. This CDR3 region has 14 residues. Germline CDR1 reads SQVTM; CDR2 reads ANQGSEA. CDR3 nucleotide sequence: TGCAGCGGGGGGGGACAGGATGGTGCCGCTGAAGCTTTCTTT. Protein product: CSGGGQDGAAEAFF.

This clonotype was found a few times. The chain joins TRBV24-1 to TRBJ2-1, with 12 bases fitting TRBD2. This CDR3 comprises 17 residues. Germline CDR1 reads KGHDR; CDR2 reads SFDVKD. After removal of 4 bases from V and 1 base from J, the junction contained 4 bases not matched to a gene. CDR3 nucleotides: TGTGCCACCAGTGACCCCGGGACTAGCGGGTCCTACAATGAGCAGTTCTTC. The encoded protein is CATSDPGTSGSYNEQFF.

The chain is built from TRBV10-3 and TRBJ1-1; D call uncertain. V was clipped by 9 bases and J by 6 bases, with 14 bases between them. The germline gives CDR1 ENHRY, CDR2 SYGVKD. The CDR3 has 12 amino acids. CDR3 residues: CAIGAIGAEAFF. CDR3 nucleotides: TGTGCCATAGGAGCCATTGGGGCTGAAGCTTTCTTT.

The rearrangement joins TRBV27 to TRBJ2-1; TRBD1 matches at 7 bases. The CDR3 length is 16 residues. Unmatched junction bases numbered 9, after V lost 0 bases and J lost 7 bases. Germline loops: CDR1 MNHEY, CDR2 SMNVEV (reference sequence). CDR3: CASSLSRGGGGNEQFF. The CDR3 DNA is TGTGCCAGCAGTTTATCGAGAGGGGGCGGCGGGAATGAGCAGTTCTTC.

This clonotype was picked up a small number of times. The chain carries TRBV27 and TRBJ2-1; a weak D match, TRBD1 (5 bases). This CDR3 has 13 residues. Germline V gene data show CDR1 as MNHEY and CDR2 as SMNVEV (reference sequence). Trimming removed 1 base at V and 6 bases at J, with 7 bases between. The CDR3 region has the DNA TGTGCCAGCAGTTTATTCCAGGGCAATGAGCAGTTCTTC. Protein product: CASSLFQGNEQFF.

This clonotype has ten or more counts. CDR3 residues: CATSEPSGRNEQFF. The CDR3 bases are TGTGCCACCAGTGAGCCTAGCGGGAGGAATGAGCAGTTCTTC. This chain uses TRBV24-1 with TRBJ2-1; the match to TRBD2 covers 11 bases. In germline, CDR1 is KGHDR, CDR2 SFDVKD. The CDR3 sequence is 14 residues long. V gave up 4 bases and J gave up 7 bases; unmatched junction bases: 2.

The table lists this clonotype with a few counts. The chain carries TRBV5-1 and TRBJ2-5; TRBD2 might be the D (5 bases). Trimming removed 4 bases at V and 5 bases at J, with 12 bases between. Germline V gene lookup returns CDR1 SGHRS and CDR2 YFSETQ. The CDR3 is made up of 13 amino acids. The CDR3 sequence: CASSLRDRETQYF. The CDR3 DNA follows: TGCGCCAGCAGCCTACGGGATCGGGAGACCCAGTACTTC.

The CDR3 is CASSFRTGDQPQHF. In nucleotides, the CDR3 is TGTGCCAGCAGTTTCCGGACAGGGGATCAGCCCCAGCATTTT. This chain joins TRBV6-5 and TRBJ1-5; 9 nucleotides match TRBD1. The CDR3 runs 14 residues. V trimming: 4 bases; J trimming: 5 bases; junction bases outside the gene matches: 3. CDR1 and CDR2 (germline): MNHEY, SVGAGI.

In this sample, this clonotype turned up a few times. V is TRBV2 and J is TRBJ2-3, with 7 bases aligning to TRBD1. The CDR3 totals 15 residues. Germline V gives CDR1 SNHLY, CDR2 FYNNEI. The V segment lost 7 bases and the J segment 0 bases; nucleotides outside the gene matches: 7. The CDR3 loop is CASKSTGASTDTQYF. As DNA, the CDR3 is TGTGCCAGCAAAAGTACAGGGGCTAGCACAGATACGCAGTATTTT.

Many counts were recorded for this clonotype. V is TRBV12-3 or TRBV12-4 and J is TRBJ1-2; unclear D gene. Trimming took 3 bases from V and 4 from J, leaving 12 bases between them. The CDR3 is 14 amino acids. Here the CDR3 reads CASSFQAQSYGYTF. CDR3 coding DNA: TGTGCCAGCAGTTTCCAGGCTCAGAGCTATGGCTACACCTTC.

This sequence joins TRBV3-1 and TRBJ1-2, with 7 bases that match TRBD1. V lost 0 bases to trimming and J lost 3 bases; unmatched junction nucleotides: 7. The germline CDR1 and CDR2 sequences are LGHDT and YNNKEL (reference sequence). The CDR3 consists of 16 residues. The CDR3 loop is CASSQDQAGGDYGYTF. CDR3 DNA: TGTGCCAGCAGCCAAGATCAGGCAGGGGGGGACTATGGCTACACCTTC.

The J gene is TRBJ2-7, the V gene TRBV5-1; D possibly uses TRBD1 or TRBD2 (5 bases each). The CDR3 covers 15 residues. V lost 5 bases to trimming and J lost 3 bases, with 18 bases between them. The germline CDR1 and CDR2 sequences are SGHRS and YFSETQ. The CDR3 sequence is CASSPGTPGSYEQYV. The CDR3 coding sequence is TGCGCCAGCAGTCCGGGGACCCCGGGGAGCTACGAGCAGTACGTC.

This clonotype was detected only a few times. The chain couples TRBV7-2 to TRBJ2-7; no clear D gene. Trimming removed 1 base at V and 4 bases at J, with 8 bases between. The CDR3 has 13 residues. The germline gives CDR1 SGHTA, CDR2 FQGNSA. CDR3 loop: CASSLVSEYEQYF. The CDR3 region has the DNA TGTGCCAGCAGCTTAGTCTCGGAATACGAGCAGTACTTC.

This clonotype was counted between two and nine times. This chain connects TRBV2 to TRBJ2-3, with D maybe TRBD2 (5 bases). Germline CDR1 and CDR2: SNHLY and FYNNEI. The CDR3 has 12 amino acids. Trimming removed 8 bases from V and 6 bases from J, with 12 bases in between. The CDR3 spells CASYREGDTQYF. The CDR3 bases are TGTGCCAGCTACCGGGAAGGGGATACGCAGTATTTT.

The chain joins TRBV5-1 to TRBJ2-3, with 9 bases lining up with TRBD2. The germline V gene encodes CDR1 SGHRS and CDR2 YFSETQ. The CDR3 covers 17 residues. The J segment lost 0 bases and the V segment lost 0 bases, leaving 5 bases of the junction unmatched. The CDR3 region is CASSLARLAVSTDTQYF. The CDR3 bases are TGCGCCAGCAGCTTGGCCCGACTAGCGGTGAGCACAGATACGCAGTATTTT.

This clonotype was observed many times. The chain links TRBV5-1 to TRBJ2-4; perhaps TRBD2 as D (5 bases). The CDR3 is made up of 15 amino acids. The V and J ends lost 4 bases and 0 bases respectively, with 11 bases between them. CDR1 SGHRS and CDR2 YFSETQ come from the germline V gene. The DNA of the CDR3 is TGCGCCAGCAGCCTGACTGGACTAGCCAAAAACATTCAGTACTTC. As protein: CASSLTGLAKNIQYF.

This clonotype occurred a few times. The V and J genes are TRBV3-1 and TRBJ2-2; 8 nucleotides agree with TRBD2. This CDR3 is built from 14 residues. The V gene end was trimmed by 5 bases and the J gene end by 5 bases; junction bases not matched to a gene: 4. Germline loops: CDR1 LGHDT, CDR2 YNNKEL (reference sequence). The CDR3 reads CASSISGATGELFF. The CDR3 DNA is TGTGCCAGCAGCATTAGCGGGGCGACCGGGGAGCTGTTTTTT.

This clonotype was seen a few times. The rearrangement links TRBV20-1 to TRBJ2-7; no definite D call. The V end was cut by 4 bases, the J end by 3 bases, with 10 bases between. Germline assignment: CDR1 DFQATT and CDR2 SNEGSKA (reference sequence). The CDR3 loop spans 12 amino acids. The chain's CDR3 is CSAKGESYEQYV. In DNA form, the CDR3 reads TGCAGTGCTAAGGGTGAAAGCTACGAGCAGTACGTC.

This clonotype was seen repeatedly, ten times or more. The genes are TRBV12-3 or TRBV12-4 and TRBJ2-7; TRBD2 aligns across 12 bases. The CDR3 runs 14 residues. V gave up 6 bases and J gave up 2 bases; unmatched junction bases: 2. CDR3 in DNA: TGTGCCAGCAGCCCTAGCGGGAGGGCCTACGAGCAGTACTTC. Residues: CASSPSGRAYEQYF.

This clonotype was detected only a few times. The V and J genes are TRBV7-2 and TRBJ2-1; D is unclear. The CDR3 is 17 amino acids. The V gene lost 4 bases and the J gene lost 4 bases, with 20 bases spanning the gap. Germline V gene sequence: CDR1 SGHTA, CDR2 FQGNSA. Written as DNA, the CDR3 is TGTGCCAGCAGCTGGGGTGGGGTGGGTTTAGGTTACAATGAGCAGTTCTTC. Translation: CASSWGGVGLGYNEQFF.

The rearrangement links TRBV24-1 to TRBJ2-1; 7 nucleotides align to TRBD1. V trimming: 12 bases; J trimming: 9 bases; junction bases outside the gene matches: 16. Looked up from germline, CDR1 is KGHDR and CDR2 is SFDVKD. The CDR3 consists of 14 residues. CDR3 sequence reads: CASDQTGEGGEQFF. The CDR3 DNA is TGTGCCTCCGACCAAACAGGGGAAGGAGGTGAGCAGTTCTTC.